The 20 T cell receptor beta chains listed next were all sequenced from one sample in a study of response to subunit inactivated influenza vaccine. Using its own MiXCR run on the RT-PCR reads, TCRdb lists one record per CDR3 protein. Of approximately 680,000 distinct CDR3 sequences listed, approximately 15% are singletons. Source: PBMCs from blood, taken 12 days after vaccination. The source is a man aged 45-65 years who received an inactivated influenza vaccine.

The gene calls are TRBV7-2 and TRBJ2-2; D assignment may be TRBD1 or TRBD2 (5 bases each). This CDR3 has 16 residues. CDR1 and CDR2 (germline): SGHTA, FQGNSA. The V gene lost 2 bases and the J gene lost 4 bases, with 14 bases spanning the gap. Here the CDR3 reads CASSLRSGRGTGELFF. The CDR3 bases are TGTGCCAGCAGCTTACGATCGGGGCGCGGCACCGGGGAGCTGTTTTTT.

In its sample, this clonotype was seen many times. The chain recombines TRBV29-1 with TRBJ2-1; TRBD2 matches 13 bases. V trimming: 4 bases; J trimming: 10 bases; junction bases outside the gene matches: 10. The CDR3 totals 15 residues. Germline values: CDR1 SQVTM, CDR2 ANQGSEA. The CDR3 sequence: CSVGPTSGRFEEQFF. The CDR3 nucleotides read TGCAGCGTTGGTCCGACTAGCGGGAGGTTCGAGGAGCAGTTCTTC.

This clonotype was seen only a few times. The chain employs TRBV10-3 and TRBJ2-7; 7 bases are shared with TRBD2. CDR1 is ENHRY, CDR2 SYGVKD, per germline. With V trimmed by 10 bases and J by 5 bases, 11 bases remained unmatched. The CDR3 is made up of 13 amino acids. CDR3 region: CATSGGTLNEQYF. CDR3 DNA sequence: TGTGCCACATCGGGGGGTACTCTAAACGAGCAGTACTTC.

At least ten counts were recorded for this clonotype. V and J are TRBV18 and TRBJ1-6; D not resolved. CDR1 and CDR2 from the germline V gene are KGHSH and LQKENI. This CDR3 comprises 16 residues. The V end was cut by 2 bases, the J end by 1 base, with 9 bases between. The CDR3, as DNA: TGTGCCAGCTCACCAACGGTAGCGTCCTATAATTCACCCCTCCACTTT. Amino acid sequence: CASSPTVASYNSPLHF.

In its sample, this clonotype was seen many times. The V gene is TRBV28, the J gene TRBJ2-1; D is possibly TRBD2 (5 bases). CDR1 is MDHEN, CDR2 SYDVKM, per germline. CDR3 size: 16 residues. Deletions cut 6 bases from V and 0 bases from J, with 15 bases between. CDR3 nucleotides: TGTGCCAGCAGGGCCCTGACGGGGAGCTCCTACAATGAGCAGTTCTTC. Translating it yields CASRALTGSSYNEQFF.

This clonotype was observed a few times. J is TRBJ2-1 and V is TRBV6-1; 9 nucleotides agree with TRBD1. Looked up from germline, CDR1 is MNHNS and CDR2 is SASEGT. V shed 6 bases and J 1 base; nucleotides not matched to a gene: 7. The CDR3 spans 16 residues. CDR3 DNA: TGTGCCAGCAGAACCAAGGGACAGGGATCCTACAATGAGCAGTTCTTC. This sequence encodes CASRTKGQGSYNEQFF.

The chain employs TRBV7-2 and TRBJ2-1, with 11 bases that match TRBD1. Losses at the gene ends were 5 bases for V and 6 bases for J; bases not matched to a gene: 6. Germline CDR1 reads SGHTA; CDR2 reads FQGNSA. There are 15 residues in the CDR3. The CDR3 DNA reads as TGTGCCAGCAGCCCAGCGGGACAGGGGGGCAATGAGCAGTTCTTC. Translating it yields CASSPAGQGGNEQFF.

The rearrangement uses TRBV3-1 and TRBJ2-1, with TRBD2 matching 12 bases. The ends lost 3 bases at V and 0 bases at J; junction bases unmatched: 9. Looked up from germline, CDR1 is LGHDT and CDR2 is YNNKEL (reference sequence). There are 19 residues in the CDR3. CDR3 DNA: TGTGCCAGCAGCCACAGAGGACTAGCGGGGTGGAGCTCCTACAATGAGCAGTTCTTC. This gives the protein CASSHRGLAGWSSYNEQFF.

The rearrangement joins TRBV12-3 or TRBV12-4 to TRBJ2-3; D remains unclear. CDR3 length equals 11 residues. V lost 6 bases to trimming and J lost 6 bases, with 7 bases between them. The DNA of the CDR3 is TGTGCCAGCAGCGAGATGGATACGCAGTATTTT. It is translated as CASSEMDTQYF.

Comments on this clonotype: A much larger clone is a single base away; this may be a read error. The chain employs TRBV20-1 and TRBJ2-3; 10 bases map to TRBD2. J was trimmed by 2 bases and V by 7 bases; bases with no gene match: 15. Germline lookup yields CDR1 DFQATT and CDR2 SNEGSKA (reference sequence). The CDR3 covers 17 residues. The CDR3 DNA sequence: TGCAGTGTCACCTTGCCGGAACTAGCGGGATTCACAGATACGCAGTATTTT. It yields the protein CSVTLPELAGFTDTQYF.

This clonotype has a handful of counts. This sequence joins TRBV6-1 and TRBJ2-2, with TRBD1 identical over 9 bases. V lost 6 bases to trimming and J lost 4 bases; unmatched junction nucleotides: 6. There are 15 residues in the CDR3. The germline V gene encodes CDR1 MNHNS and CDR2 SASEGT. CDR3 nucleotide sequence: TGTGCCAGCAGACTTGGGACAGGGTTCACCGGGGAGCTGTTTTTT. It translates to CASRLGTGFTGELFF.

This clonotype occurred many times. The chain has TRBV20-1 and TRBJ2-3; no definite D call. The CDR3 runs to 13 residues. The germline V and J ends were trimmed by 3 bases and 2 bases, with 9 bases remaining between them. The germline gives CDR1 DFQATT, CDR2 SNEGSKA (reference sequence). CDR3 in amino acids: CSASPQNTDTQYF. In DNA form, the CDR3 reads TGCAGTGCTAGTCCTCAAAACACAGATACGCAGTATTTT.

The rearrangement uses TRBV12-3 or TRBV12-4 and TRBJ2-3; D perhaps matches TRBD1 (5 bases). V was pared by 3 bases and J by 1 base, with 17 bases between. The CDR3 is 17 amino acids. The CDR3 DNA reads as TGTGCCAGCAGTTTCCCGGAACAGGAGCCCCGCACAGATACGCAGTATTTT. It translates to CASSFPEQEPRTDTQYF.

This clonotype showed up just a few times. The V gene is TRBV20-1, the J gene TRBJ2-5; D possibly corresponds to TRBD1 (5 bases). The CDR3 is made up of 15 amino acids. CDR1 and CDR2 from the germline V gene are DFQATT and SNEGSKA (reference sequence). V was cut by 0 bases and J by 5 bases, with 16 bases left in between. CDR3 nucleotide sequence: TGCAGTGCTAGAGATGACCAGGGCGGACGGGAGACCCAGTACTTC. It translates to CSARDDQGGRETQYF.

This clonotype was detected a few times. The rearrangement uses TRBV18 and TRBJ2-6; TRBD2 matches at 12 bases. CDR3 size: 17 residues. Germline V gives CDR1 KGHSH, CDR2 LQKENI. Losses at the gene ends were 8 bases for V and 3 bases for J; bases not matched to a gene: 8. This chain's CDR3 is CASRGLAGNVGANVLTF. The CDR3 DNA is TGTGCCAGCCGAGGACTAGCGGGAAACGTTGGGGCCAACGTCCTGACTTTC.

V usage is TRBV18 and J usage is TRBJ2-3; no clear D. V shed 6 bases and J shed 3 bases, with 13 bases lying between them. CDR3 length: 14 amino acids. The germline CDR1 and CDR2 sequences are KGHSH and LQKENI. The CDR3, as DNA: TGTGCCAGCTCGACGCAAATGGGAACAGATACGCAGTATTTT. It translates to CASSTQMGTDTQYF. The full variable domain, its missing parts supplied by reference TRBV18 and TRBJ2-3, is NAGVMQNPRHLVRRRGQEARLRCSPMKGHSHVYWYRQLPEEGLKFMVYLQKENIIDESGMPKERFSAEFPKEGPSILRIQQVVRGDSAAYFCASSTQMGTDTQYFGPGTRLTVL.

This clonotype showed up just a few times. This chain links TRBV15 with TRBJ2-7; 11 bases are a match to TRBD1. Germline assignment: CDR1 LNHNV and CDR2 YYDKDF (reference sequence). The CDR3 has 16 amino acids. Losses at the gene ends were 3 bases for V and 4 bases for J; bases not matched to a gene: 8. The CDR3 region is CATSSPSGTGGYEQYF. The CDR3 DNA reads TGTGCCACCAGCAGCCCATCTGGGACAGGGGGATACGAGCAGTACTTC.

The chain recombines TRBV28 with TRBJ2-3; no clear D. Trimming pared 3 bases from V and 2 bases from J, leaving 9 bases between. The CDR3 runs 14 residues. The germline V gene has CDR1 MDHEN and CDR2 SYDVKM. The CDR3 DNA reads TGTGCCAGCAGTTTCACGCGGTACACAGATACGCAGTATTTT. Protein sequence: CASSFTRYTDTQYF.

This clonotype was recorded a few times. This rearrangement joins TRBV4-3 to TRBJ2-3; no clear D gene. The CDR3 is made up of 16 amino acids. CDR1 LGHNA and CDR2 YSLEER come from the germline V gene. With 1 base removed from V and 6 bases from J, the gap between germline ends came to 17 bases. The CDR3 loop reads CASSQASLRGPDTQYF. As DNA, the CDR3 is TGCGCCAGCAGCCAAGCCAGCCTGCGCGGCCCGGATACGCAGTATTTT.

This clonotype showed up just a few times. The gene calls are TRBV6-1 and TRBJ1-6; no clear D gene. The CDR3 consists of 14 residues. V lost 8 bases and J lost 7, with 15 bases in between. Germline CDR1 is MNHNS and CDR2 is SASEGT. The DNA for the CDR3 is TGTGCCAGCCGGTCGCAGGCCGTCAATTCACCCCTCCACTTT. Protein product: CASRSQAVNSPLHF.